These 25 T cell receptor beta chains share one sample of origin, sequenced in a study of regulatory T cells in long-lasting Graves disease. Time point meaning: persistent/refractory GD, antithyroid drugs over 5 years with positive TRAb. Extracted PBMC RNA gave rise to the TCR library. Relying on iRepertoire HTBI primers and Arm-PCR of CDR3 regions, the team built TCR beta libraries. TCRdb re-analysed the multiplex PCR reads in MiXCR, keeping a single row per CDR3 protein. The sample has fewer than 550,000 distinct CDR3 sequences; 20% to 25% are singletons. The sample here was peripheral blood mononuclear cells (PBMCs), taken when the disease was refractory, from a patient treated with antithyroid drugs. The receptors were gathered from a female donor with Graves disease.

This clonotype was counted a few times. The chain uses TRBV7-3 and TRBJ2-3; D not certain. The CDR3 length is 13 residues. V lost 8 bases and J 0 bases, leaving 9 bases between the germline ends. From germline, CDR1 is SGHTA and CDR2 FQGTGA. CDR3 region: CASRSDSTDTQYF. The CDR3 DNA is TGTGCCAGCCGCAGCGATAGCACAGATACGCAGTATTTT. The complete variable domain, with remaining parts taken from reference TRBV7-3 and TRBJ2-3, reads GAGVSQTPSNKVTEKGKYVELRCDPISGHTALYWYRQSLGQGPEFLIYFQGTGAADDSGLPNDRFFAVRPEGSVSTLKIQRTERGDSAVYLCASRSDSTDTQYFGPGTRLTVL.

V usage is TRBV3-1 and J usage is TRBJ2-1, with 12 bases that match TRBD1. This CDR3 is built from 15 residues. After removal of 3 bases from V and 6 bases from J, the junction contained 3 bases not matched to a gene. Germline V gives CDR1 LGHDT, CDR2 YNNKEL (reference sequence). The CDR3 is CASSQGQGAFNEQFF. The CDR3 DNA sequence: TGTGCCAGCAGCCAGGGACAGGGGGCCTTCAATGAGCAGTTCTTC.

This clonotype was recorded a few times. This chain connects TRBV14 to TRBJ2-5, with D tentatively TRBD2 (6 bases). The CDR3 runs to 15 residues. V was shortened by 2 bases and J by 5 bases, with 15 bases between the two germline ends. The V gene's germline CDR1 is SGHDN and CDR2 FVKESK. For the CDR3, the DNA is TGTGCCAGCAGCCAATTAGCGGACCCCAGGGAGACCCAGTACTTC. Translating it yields CASSQLADPRETQYF.

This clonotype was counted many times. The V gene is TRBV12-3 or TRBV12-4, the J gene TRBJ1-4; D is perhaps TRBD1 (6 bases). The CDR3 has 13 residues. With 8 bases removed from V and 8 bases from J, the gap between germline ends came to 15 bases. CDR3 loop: CASSFGQREKLFF. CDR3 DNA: TGTGCCAGCTCATTCGGACAGAGAGAAAAACTGTTTTTT.

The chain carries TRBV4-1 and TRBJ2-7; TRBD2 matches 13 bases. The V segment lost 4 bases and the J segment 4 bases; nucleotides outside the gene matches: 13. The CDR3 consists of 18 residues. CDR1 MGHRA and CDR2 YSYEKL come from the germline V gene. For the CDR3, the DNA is TGCGCCAGCAGCCCCGGGGGACTAGCGGGATCATTCTCGTACGAGCAGTACTTC. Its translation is CASSPGGLAGSFSYEQYF.

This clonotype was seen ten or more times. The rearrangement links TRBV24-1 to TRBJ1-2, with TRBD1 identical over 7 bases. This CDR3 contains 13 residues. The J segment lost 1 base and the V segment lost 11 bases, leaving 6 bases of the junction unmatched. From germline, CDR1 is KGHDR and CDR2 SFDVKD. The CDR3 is CASGGDSNYGYTF. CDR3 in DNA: TGTGCCAGCGGAGGGGACAGTAACTATGGCTACACCTTC.

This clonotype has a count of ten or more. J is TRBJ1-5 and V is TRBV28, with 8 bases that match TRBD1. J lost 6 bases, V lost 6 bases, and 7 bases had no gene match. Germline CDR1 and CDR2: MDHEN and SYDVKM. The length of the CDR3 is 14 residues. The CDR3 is CASRSTGDGQPQHF. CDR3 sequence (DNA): TGTGCCAGCAGGTCGACAGGGGACGGTCAGCCCCAGCATTTT.

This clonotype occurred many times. CDR3 nucleotide sequence: TGTGCCAGCAGCCCCGTGTCGCAGGGGGAGACCCAGTACTTC. This sequence encodes CASSPVSQGETQYF. The chain has TRBV12-3 or TRBV12-4 and TRBJ2-5, with a tentative D call TRBD1 (6 bases). V was cut by 6 bases and J by 5 bases, with 16 bases left in between. This CDR3 spans 14 amino acids.

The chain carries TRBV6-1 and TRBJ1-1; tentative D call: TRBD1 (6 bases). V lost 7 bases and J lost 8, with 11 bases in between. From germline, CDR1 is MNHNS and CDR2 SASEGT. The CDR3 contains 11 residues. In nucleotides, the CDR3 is TGTGCCAGCAACAACAGGGACGAAGCTTTCTTT. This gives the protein CASNNRDEAFF.

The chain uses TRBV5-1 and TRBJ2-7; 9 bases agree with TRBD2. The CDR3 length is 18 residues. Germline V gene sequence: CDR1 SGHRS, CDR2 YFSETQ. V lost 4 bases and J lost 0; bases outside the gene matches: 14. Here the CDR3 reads CASSPYSGGKLRSYEQYF. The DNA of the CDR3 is TGCGCCAGCAGCCCCTATAGCGGGGGTAAATTACGCTCCTACGAGCAGTACTTC. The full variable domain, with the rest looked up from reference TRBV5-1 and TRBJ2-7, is KAGVTQTPRYLIKTRGQQVTLSCSPISGHRSVSWYQQTPGQGLQFLFEYFSETQRNKGNFPGRFSGRQFSNSRSEMNVSTLELGDSALYLCASSPYSGGKLRSYEQYFGPGTRLTVT.

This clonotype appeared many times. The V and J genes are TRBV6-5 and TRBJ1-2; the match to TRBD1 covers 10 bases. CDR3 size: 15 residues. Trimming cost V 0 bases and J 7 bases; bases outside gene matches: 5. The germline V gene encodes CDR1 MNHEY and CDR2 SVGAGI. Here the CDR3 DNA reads TGTGCCAGCAGTTACTCCTCGGGACAGGGGTTTGGCTACACCTTC. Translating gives CASSYSSGQGFGYTF.

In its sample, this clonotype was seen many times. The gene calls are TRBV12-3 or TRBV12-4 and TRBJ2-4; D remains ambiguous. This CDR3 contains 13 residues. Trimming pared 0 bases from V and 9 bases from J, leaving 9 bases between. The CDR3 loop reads CASSLAWASIQYF. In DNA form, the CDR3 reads TGTGCCAGCAGTTTAGCCTGGGCCAGCATTCAGTACTTC.

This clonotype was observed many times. The CDR3 region is CSARLLWGKTEAFF. CDR3 bases: TGCAGTGCTAGATTACTCTGGGGGAAGACTGAAGCTTTCTTT. The chain carries TRBV20-1 and TRBJ1-1, with D perhaps TRBD1 (5 bases). The CDR3 contains 14 residues. Germline V gene lookup returns CDR1 DFQATT and CDR2 SNEGSKA (reference sequence). Trimming took 2 bases from V and 5 from J, leaving 15 bases between them.

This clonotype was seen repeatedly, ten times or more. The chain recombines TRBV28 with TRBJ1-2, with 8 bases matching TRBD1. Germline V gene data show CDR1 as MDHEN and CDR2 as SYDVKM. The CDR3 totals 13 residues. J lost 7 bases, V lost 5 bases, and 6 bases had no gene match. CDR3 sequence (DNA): TGTGCCAGCAGTCCCAGGGGGCGCGGTGGCTACACCTTC. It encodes CASSPRGRGGYTF.

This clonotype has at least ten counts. The DNA for the CDR3 is TGTGCCAGCAGCTTACAAGGGAACGAGCAGTACTTC. Its protein is CASSLQGNEQYF. This chain connects TRBV7-8 to TRBJ2-7, with D uncertain. Trimming stripped 2 bases from V and 5 bases from J, with 7 bases between. Per the germline V gene, CDR1 is SGHVS and CDR2 is FQNEAQ. The CDR3 covers 12 residues.

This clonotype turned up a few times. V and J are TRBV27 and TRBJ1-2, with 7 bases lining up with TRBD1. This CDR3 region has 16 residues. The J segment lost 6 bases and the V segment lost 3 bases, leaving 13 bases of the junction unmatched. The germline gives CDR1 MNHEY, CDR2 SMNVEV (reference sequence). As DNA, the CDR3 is TGTGCCAGCAGTTTCCTAGGGGGCGCTCGGGTCGATGGCTACACCTTC. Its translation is CASSFLGGARVDGYTF.

The CDR3, as DNA: TGTGCCAGCAGTTTAGGGGGCCGTTCTGAAGCTTTCTTT. The encoded protein is CASSLGGRSEAFF. This chain joins TRBV12-3 or TRBV12-4 and TRBJ1-1; the D gene is possibly TRBD1 (5 bases). The V and J ends lost 1 base and 6 bases respectively, with 9 bases between them. This CDR3 is built from 13 residues.

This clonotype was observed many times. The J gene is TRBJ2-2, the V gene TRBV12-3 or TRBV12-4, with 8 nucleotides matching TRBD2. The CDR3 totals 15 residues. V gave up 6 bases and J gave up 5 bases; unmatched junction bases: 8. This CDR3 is CASRRTGTRTGELFF. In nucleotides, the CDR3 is TGTGCCAGCAGGAGAACCGGGACTAGAACCGGGGAGCTGTTTTTT.

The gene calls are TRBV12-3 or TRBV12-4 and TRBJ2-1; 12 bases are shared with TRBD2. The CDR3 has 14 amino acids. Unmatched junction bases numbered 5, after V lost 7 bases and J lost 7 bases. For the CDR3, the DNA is TGTGCCAGCACCCTACTAGCGGGAGGTAATGAGCAGTTCTTC. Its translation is CASTLLAGGNEQFF.

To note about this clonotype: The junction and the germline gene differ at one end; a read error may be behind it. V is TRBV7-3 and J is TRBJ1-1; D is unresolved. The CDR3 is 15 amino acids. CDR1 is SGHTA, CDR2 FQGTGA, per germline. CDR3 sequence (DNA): TGCGCCAGCAGTCAGCTCCGAGATGGGAACACTGAAGCTTTCTTT. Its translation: CASSQLRDGNTEAFF.

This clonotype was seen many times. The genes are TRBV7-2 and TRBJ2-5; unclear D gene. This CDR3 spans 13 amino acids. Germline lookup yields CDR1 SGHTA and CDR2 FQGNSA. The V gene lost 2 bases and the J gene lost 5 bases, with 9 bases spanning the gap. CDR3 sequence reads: CASSLTGWETQYF. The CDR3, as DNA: TGTGCCAGCAGCTTAACGGGTTGGGAGACCCAGTACTTC. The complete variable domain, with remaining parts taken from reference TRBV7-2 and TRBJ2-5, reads GAGVSQSPSNKVTEKGKDVELRCDPISGHTALYWYRQSLGQGLEFLIYFQGNSAPDKSGLPSDRFSAERTGGSVSTLTIQRTQQEDSAVYLCASSLTGWETQYFGPGTRLLVL.

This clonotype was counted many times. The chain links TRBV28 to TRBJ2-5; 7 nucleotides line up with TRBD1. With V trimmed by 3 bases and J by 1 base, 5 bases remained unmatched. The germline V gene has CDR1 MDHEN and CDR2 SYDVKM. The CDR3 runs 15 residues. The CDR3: CASSLPDRAQETQYF. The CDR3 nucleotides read TGTGCCAGCAGTTTGCCCGACAGGGCCCAAGAGACCCAGTACTTC.

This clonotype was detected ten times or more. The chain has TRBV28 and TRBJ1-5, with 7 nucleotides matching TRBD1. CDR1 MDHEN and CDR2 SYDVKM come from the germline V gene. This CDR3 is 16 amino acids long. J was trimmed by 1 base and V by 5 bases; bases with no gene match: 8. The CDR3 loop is CASSPPQGQSNQPQHF. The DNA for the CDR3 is TGTGCCAGCAGTCCACCCCAGGGACAGAGCAATCAGCCCCAGCATTTT.

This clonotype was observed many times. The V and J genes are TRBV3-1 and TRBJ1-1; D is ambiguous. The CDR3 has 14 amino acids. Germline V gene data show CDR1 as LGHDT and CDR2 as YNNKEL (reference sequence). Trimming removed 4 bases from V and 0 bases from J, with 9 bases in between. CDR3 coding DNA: TGTGCCAGCAGCCCTCGGACGGTGAACACTGAAGCTTTCTTT. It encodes CASSPRTVNTEAFF.

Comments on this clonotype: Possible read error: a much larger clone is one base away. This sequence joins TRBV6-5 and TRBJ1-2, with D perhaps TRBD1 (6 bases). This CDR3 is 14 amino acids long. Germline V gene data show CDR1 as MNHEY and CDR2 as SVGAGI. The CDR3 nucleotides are TGTGCCAGCTGTTACTCCCACAGGGCGGATGGCTACACCTTC. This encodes CASCYSHRADGYTF.